One TCR beta chain is described in this entry. The antigen remains undetermined. Generated by immunoSEQ multiplex PCR, the TCRdb table keeps only in-frame clones and is missing some. The sample has 100,000 or so clones, more than 75% seen once. Germline V gene lookup returns CDR1 KGHDR and CDR2 SFDVKD. The junction had 2 bases not matched to a gene; V was cut back by 10 bases and J by 3 bases. This CDR3 region has 12 residues. The data derive from a study of T cell responses to AZD1222 COVID-19 vaccine. Study conclusions and caveats: Donors were mostly white British, more females; clonal diversity possibly underestimated. Baseline seropositivity characterized only a handful of AZD1222 recipients. Spike was spanned by vaccine-associated CD4 TCRs, with dominance at 160-218 and 743-854.

The input for sequencing was peripheral blood, taken on day 0 of MenACWY control vaccination. V is TRBV24-1 and J is TRBJ2-7, with 10 nucleotides matching TRBD1. The sequence came from an adult in good health. CDR3 nucleotides: TGTGCCACTGGGACAGGGGACTACGAGCAGTACTTC. Its translation is CATGTGDYEQYF.